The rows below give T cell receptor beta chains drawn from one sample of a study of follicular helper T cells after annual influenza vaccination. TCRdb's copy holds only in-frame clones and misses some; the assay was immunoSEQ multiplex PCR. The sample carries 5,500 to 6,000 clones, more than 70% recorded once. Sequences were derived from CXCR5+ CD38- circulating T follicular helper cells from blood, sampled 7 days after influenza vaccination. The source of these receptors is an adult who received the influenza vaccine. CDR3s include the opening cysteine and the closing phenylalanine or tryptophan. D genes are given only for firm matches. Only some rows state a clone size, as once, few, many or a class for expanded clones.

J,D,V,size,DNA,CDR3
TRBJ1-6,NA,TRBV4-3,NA,TGCGCCAGCAGCCAATGGGAAAGGGATTCACCCCTCCACTTT,CASSQWERDSPLHF
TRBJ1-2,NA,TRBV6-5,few,TGTGCCAGCGCGCCGGGACAAAATGGCTACACCTTC,CASAPGQNGYTF
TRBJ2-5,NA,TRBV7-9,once,TGTGCCAGCAGCTTAGGCGGTTACAGTCAAGAGACCCAGTACTTC,CASSLGGYSQETQYF
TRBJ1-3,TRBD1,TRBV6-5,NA,TGTGCCAGCAGCCGCACAGGGGACTCTGGAAACACCATATATTTT,CASSRTGDSGNTIYF
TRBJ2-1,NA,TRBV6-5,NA,TGTGCCAGCAGTTCAACCGGGACGGCCTACAATGAGCAGTTCTTC,CASSSTGTAYNEQFF
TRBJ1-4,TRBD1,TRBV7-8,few,TGTGCCAGCAGCTTAGACGACAGGGGAGTAAGTTTGATTTTT,CASSLDDRGVSLIF
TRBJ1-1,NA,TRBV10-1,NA,TGCGCCAGCAGCCCCTCGGGGGGCCGGATTGAAGCTTTCTTT,CASSPSGGRIEAFF
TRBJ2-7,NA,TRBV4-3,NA,TGCGCCAGCAGCCAAGAATCCGTGCGGGCAGGGGGGTCCTACGAGCAGTACTTC,CASSQESVRAGGSYEQYF
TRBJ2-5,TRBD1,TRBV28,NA,TGTGCCAGCAGGGCGATACAGGGGGCGAAGACCCAGTACTTC,CASRAIQGAKTQYF
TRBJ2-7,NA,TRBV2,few,NA,CASILDRAIGEQYF
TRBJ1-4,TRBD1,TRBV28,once,TGTGCCAGCAGCCAGGGACAGGATGAAAAACTGTTTTTT,CASSQGQDEKLFF
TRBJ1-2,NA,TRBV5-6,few,TGTGCCAGCAGCTTAGGTGGGACACCCTATGGCTACACCTTC,CASSLGGTPYGYTF
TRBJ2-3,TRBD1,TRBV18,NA,TGTGCCAGCTCGCCAGGGACAGGGTTTTTGGATACGCAGTATTTT,CASSPGTGFLDTQYF
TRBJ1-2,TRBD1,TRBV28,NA,TGTGCCGGTAGGGGGCAGGACTATGGCTACACCTTC,CAGRGQDYGYTF
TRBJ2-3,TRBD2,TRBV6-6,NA,TGTGCCAGCCTCGCGGGGGAAGCCGTAGATACGCAGTATTTT,CASLAGEAVDTQYF
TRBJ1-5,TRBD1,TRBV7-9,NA,TGTGCCAGCAGCTACGGGACAGGGGGCTTCAATCAGCCCCAGCATTTT,CASSYGTGGFNQPQHF
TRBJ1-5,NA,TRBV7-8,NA,TGTGCCAGCAGCGTCACAGGGAATAGCAATCAGCCCCAGCATTTT,CASSVTGNSNQPQHF
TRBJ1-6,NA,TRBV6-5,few,TGTGCCAGCAGGATAAAGGGAGACAGGTCACCCCTCCACTTT,CASRIKGDRSPLHF
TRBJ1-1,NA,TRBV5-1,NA,TGCGCCAGCAGCCCGTCGGGGGCACGGAACACTGAAGCTTTCTTT,CASSPSGARNTEAFF
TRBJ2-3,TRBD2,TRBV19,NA,TGTGCCAGTAGTTCCAGGGCTAGCGGGGGGACAGATACGCAGTATTTT,CASSSRASGGTDTQYF
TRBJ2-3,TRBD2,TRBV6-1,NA,TGTGCCAGCAGTGAGCTAGCGGGTAGCACAGATACGCAGTATTTT,CASSELAGSTDTQYF
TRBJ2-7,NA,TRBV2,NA,TGTGCCAGCAGGTACACGGGACGGATATACGAGCAGTACTTC,CASRYTGRIYEQYF
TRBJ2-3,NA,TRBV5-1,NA,TGCGCCAGCAGTTACGGGCAGACTAGCACAGATACGCAGTATTTT,CASSYGQTSTDTQYF
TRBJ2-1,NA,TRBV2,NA,TGTGCCAGCAGGCGGGACGGGAGCAATGAGCAGTTCTTC,CASRRDGSNEQFF
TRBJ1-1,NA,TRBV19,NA,TGTGCCAGTAGATACGGGACACCTACAATGAACACTGAAGCTTTCTTT,CASRYGTPTMNTEAFF
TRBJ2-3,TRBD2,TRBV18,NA,TGTGCCAGCTCAAACAGCGGGAGGGCCCCAGATACGCAGTATTTT,CASSNSGRAPDTQYF
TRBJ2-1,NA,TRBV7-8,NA,TGTGCCAGCAGCTTGGATCATGAGAGCTCCTACAATGAGCAGTTCTTC,CASSLDHESSYNEQFF
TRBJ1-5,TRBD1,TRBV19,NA,TGTGCCAGTAGCTCCGGGACAGGGCTTTATCAGCCCCAGCATTTT,CASSSGTGLYQPQHF
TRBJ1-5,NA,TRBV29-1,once,TGCAGCGTTGGGGTTAGCAATCAGCCCCAGCATTTT,CSVGVSNQPQHF
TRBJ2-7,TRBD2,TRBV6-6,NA,TGTGCCAGCAGACTACTAGCGGGGGGTGGGTACGAGCAGTACTTC,CASRLLAGGGYEQYF
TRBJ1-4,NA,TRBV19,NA,TGTGCCACCTATCCGCAGGGGATCTGGGATGAAAAACTGTTTTTT,CATYPQGIWDEKLFF
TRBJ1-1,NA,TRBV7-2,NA,TGTGCCAGCAGCCTCGCTCAGAACACTGAAGCTTTCTTT,CASSLAQNTEAFF
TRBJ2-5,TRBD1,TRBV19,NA,TGTGCCAGTAGCGGACAGGGGGCTACCCAAGAGACCCAGTACTTC,CASSGQGATQETQYF
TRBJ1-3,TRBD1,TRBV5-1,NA,TGCGCCAGCAGCTTGGAGGGGACAGGGCTACGAAACACCATATATTTT,CASSLEGTGLRNTIYF
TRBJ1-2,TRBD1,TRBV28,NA,TGTGCCAGCAGTCTGGGACAGTATGGCTACACCTTC,CASSLGQYGYTF
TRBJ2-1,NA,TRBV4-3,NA,TGCGCCAGCAGCCAAGGTCTTAGCTCCTACAATGAGCAGTTCTTC,CASSQGLSSYNEQFF
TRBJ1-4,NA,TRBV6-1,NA,TGTGCCAGCAGTGAACTCGGAAAACTGTTTTTT,CASSELGKLFF
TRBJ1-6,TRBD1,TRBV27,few,TGTGCCAGCAGTCCCCTGGACAGGGGAGGTAATTCACCCCTCCACTTT,CASSPLDRGGNSPLHF
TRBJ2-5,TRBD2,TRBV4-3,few,TGCGCCAGCAGCCCAGGACTAGCGGAAGAGACCCAGTACTTC,CASSPGLAEETQYF
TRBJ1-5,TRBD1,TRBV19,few,TGTGCCAGTAGTATTCTACAGGGGGCGGGCAATCAGCCCCAGCATTTT,CASSILQGAGNQPQHF
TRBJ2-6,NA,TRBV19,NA,TGTGCCAGTAGTCCTGGGGCACCCAACGTCCTGACTTTC,CASSPGAPNVLTF
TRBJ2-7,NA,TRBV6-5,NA,TGTGCCAGCAGTTCCATCGTTGGGGCGGCCTACGAGCAGTACTTC,CASSSIVGAAYEQYF
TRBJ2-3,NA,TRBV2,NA,TGTGCCAGCTTGAGACAGTACACAGATACGCAGTATTTT,CASLRQYTDTQYF
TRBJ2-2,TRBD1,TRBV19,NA,TGTGCCAGTAGTCTAACCGGGACAGGGATCGGGGAGCTGTTTTTT,CASSLTGTGIGELFF
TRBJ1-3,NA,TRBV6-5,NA,TGTGCCAGCAGTAAAGACCAGACCTCTGGAAACACCATATATTTT,CASSKDQTSGNTIYF
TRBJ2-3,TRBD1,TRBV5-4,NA,TGTGCCAGCAGGGCCGGGGCAGGGGGCTCAGATACGCAGTATTTT,CASRAGAGGSDTQYF
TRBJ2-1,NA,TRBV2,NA,TGTGCCAGCAGTGTGCGACACACCTACAATGAGCAGTTCTTC,CASSVRHTYNEQFF
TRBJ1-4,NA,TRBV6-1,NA,TGTGCCAGTCGCACAGGGTTAACTAATGAAAAACTGTTTTTT,CASRTGLTNEKLFF
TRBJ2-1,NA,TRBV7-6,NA,TGTGCCAGCAGCTTAGCCTTAGGGGATAGCTCCTACAATGAGCAGTTCTTC,CASSLALGDSSYNEQFF
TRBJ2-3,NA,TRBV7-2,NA,TGTGCCAGCAGCCATGGGCCGGATACAGATACGCAGTATTTT,CASSHGPDTDTQYF
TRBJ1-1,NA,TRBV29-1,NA,TGCAGCGGTTCCTTCGACACTGAAGCTTTCTTT,CSGSFDTEAFF
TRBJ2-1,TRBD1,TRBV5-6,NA,TGTGCCAGCAGCTCTCTGGGACAGGGATACAATGAGCAGTTCTTC,CASSSLGQGYNEQFF
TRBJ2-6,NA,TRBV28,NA,TGTGCCAGCACCAAACGGAGCTCTGGGGCCAACGTCCTGACTTTC,CASTKRSSGANVLTF
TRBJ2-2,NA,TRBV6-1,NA,TGTGCCAGCAGCATTTACAAGAACACCGGGGAGCTGTTTTTT,CASSIYKNTGELFF